This T cell receptor beta chain was found in a study of shared clonotypes between healthy human individuals. Assay runs were performed at deep level. Methods used by the authors: Filtering differed because ImmunoSEQ produced junction-only sequences that carried no quality scores. Libraries were prepared by immunoSEQ multiplex PCR; TCRdb keeps only in-frame clonotypes and omits some of them. V, J and clone size are those of that table, while D and trimming were read from the DNA. This sample has hundreds of thousands of clones, with about 79% found just once. V lost 7 bases, J lost 4 bases, and 16 bases lay in between. Germline loops: CDR1 LNHDA, CDR2 SQIVND (reference sequence). This CDR3 contains 14 residues.

Source material: PBMCs. The sequence derives from a middle-aged woman in good health. Some clones in this sample may be carry-over from other donors' samples. The chain recombines TRBV19 with TRBJ1-1; tentative D call: TRBD1 (6 bases). The CDR3 here is CASTSRGGVTEAFF. DNA of the CDR3: TGTGCCAGTACATCAAGGGGGGGAGTCACTGAAGCTTTCTTT.